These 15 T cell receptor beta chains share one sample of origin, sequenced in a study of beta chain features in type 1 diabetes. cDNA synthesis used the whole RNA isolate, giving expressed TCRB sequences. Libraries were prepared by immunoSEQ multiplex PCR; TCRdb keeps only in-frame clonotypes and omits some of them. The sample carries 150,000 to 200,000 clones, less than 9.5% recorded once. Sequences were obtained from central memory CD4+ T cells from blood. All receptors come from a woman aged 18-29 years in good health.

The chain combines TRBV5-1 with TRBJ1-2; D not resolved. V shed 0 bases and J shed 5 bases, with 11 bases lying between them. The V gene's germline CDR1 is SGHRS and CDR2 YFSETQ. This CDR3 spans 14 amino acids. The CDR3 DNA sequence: TGCGCCAGCAGCTTGGCGAGTCCCGCATATGGCTACACCTTC. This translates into CASSLASPAYGYTF.

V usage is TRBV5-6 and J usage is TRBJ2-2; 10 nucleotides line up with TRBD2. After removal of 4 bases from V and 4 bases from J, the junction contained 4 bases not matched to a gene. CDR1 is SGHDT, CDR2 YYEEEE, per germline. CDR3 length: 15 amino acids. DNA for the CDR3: TGTGCCAGCAGCCCCCAGCGGGGGGGCACCGGGGAGCTGTTTTTT. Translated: CASSPQRGGTGELFF. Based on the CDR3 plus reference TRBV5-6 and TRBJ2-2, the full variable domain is DAGVTQSPTHLIKTRGQQVTLRCSPKSGHDTVSWYQQALGQGPQFIFQYYEEEERQRGNFPDRFSGHQFPNYSSELNVNALLLGDSALYLCASSPQRGGTGELFFGEGSRLTVL.

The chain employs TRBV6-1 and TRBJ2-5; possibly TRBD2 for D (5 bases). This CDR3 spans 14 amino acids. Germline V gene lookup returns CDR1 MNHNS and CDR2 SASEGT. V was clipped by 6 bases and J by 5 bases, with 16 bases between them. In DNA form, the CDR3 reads TGTGCCAGCAGGACCGGAGGCCCCGGGGAGACCCAGTACTTC. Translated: CASRTGGPGETQYF.

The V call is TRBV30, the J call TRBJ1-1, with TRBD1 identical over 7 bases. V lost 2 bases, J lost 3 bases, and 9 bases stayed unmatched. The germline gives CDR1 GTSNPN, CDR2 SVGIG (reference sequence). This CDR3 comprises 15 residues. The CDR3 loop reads CAWSPDRAKDTEAFF. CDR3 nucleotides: TGTGCCTGGAGTCCCGACAGGGCGAAGGACACTGAAGCTTTCTTT.

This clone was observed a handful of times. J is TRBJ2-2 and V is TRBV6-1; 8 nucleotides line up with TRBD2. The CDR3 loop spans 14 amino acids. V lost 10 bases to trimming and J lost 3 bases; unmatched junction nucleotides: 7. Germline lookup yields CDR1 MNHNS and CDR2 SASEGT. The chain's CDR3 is CATRLARDTGELFF. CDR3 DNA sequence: TGTGCCACGAGACTAGCGAGAGACACCGGGGAGCTGTTTTTT.

The DNA of the CDR3 is TGTGCCAGCAGCGGGGGACTTAACACCGGGGAGCTGTTTTTT. Its protein product is CASSGGLNTGELFF. The rearrangement uses TRBV9 and TRBJ2-2; tentatively, D is TRBD2 (6 bases). Germline V gene data show CDR1 as SGDLS and CDR2 as YYNGEE. V dropped 3 bases and J dropped 2 bases, with 8 bases sitting between them. The CDR3 length is 14 residues.

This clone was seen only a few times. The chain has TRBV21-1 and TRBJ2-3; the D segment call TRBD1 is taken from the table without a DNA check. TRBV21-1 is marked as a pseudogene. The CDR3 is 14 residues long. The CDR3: CASSRGHRTDTQYF. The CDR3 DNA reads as TGTGCCAGCAGCCGGGGACACCGCACAGATACGCAGTATTTT.

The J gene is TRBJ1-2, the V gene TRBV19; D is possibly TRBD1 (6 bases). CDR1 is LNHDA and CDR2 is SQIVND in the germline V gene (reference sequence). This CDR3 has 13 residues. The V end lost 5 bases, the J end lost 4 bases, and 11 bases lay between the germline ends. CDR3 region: CASSEQGGYGYTF. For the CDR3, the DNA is TGTGCCAGTAGTGAACAGGGCGGCTATGGCTACACCTTC.

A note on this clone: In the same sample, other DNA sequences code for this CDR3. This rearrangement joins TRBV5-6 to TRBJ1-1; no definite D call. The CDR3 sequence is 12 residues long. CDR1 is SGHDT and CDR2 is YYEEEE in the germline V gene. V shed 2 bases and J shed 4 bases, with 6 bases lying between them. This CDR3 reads CASSLEGTEAFF. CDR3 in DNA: TGTGCCAGCAGCTTAGAGGGCACTGAAGCTTTCTTT.

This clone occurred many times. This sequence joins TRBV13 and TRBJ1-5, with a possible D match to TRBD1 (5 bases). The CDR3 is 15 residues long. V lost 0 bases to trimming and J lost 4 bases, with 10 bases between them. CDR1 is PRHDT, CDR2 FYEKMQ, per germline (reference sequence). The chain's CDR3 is CASSLGQGRNQPQHF. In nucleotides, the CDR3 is TGTGCCAGCAGCTTAGGCCAGGGAAGGAATCAGCCCCAGCATTTT. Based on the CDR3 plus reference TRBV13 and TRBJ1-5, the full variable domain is AAGVIQSPRHLIKEKRETATLKCYPIPRHDTVYWYQQGPGQDPQFLISFYEKMQSDKGSIPDRFSAQQFSDYHSELNMSSLELGDSALYFCASSLGQGRNQPQHFGDGTRLSIL.

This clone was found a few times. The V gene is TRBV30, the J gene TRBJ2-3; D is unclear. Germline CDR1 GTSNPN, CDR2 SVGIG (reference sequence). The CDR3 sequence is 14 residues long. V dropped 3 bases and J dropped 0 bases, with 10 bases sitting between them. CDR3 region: CAWRYATSTDTQYF. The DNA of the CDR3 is TGTGCCTGGAGGTATGCGACTAGCACAGATACGCAGTATTTT.

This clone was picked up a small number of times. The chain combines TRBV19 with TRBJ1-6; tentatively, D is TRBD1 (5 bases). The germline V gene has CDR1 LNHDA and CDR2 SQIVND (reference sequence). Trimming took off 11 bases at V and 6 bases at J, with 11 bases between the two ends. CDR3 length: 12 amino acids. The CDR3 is CAVGGSNSPLHF. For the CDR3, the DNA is TGTGCCGTCGGGGGGAGTAATTCACCCCTCCACTTT.

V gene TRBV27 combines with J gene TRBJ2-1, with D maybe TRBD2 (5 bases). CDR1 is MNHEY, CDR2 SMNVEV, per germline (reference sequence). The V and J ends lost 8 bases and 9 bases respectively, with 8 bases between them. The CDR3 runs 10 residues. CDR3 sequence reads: CASGRFEQFF. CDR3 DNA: TGTGCCAGCGGGAGATTTGAGCAGTTCTTC.

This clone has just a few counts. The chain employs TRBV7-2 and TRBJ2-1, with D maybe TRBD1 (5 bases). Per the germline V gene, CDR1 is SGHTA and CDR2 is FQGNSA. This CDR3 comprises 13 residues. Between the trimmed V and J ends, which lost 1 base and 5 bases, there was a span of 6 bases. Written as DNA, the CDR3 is TGTGCCAGCAGCTTAGGACAGAACAATGAGCAGTTCTTC. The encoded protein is CASSLGQNNEQFF.

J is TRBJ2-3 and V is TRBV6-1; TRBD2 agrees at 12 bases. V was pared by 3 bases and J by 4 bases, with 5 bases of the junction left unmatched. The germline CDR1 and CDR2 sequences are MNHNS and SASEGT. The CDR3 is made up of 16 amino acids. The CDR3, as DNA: TGTGCCAGCAGTGAGACTAGCGGGAGTCTGGCAGATACGCAGTATTTT. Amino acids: CASSETSGSLADTQYF.